The clone carrying this T cell receptor (beta chain) was detected many times. Antigen: not known. The length of the CDR3 is 13 residues. Germline CDR1 SGHTA, CDR2 FQGNSA. The germline V and J ends were trimmed by 1 base and 9 bases, with 7 bases remaining between them. These data are taken from a study of T cells in Graves' hyperthyroidism and ophthalmopathy. Amplified TCR beta CDR3 regions derived from RNA transcripts. The HTBI primer set drove a first-round RT-PCR of the TCR CDR3. Each CDR3 protein gets one entry after TCRdb re-called the multiplex PCR reads with MiXCR. The table has about 350,000 distinct CDR3 sequences, about 15% seen once. Broader study findings: Prediction of ophthalmopathy progression came a median around 6 months pre-onset. Blood also held most thyroid clonotypes expanded beyond 0.001.

Stable hyperthyroidism: no ophthalmopathy progression over 18 months of follow-up. Those patients with uncontrolled infection, other autoimmune disease, pregnancy or lactation were excluded. Sequencing was done on a sample of blood. This clonotype was obtained from a woman aged 25 to 39 with Graves' hyperthyroidism. This chain connects TRBV7-2 to TRBJ1-6, with D unclear. Here the CDR3 DNA reads TGTGCCAGCAGCTTAGAGGCAGCTTCACCCCTCCACTTT. Its protein is CASSLEAASPLHF.